Listed here are 31 T cell receptor beta chains from one sample, sequenced in a study of T cells in Graves' hyperthyroidism and ophthalmopathy. The source material, RNA transcripts, was used to amplify TCR beta CDR3 regions. When the TCR CDR3 underwent first-round RT-PCR, the HTBI primer set was used. TCRdb processed the multiplex PCR reads anew with MiXCR; each CDR3 protein has one entry. The sample holds fewer than 700,000 distinct CDR3 sequences, around 15% seen once. The source material was blood. These receptors originate from a young woman with Graves' hyperthyroidism.

This clonotype was seen a few times. The CDR3 loop reads CASTEETTNEKLFF. The CDR3 DNA sequence: TGTGCCAGCACCGAGGAGACAACTAATGAAAAACTGTTTTTT. This sequence joins TRBV2 and TRBJ1-4; D is undetermined. Germline CDR1 reads SNHLY; CDR2 reads FYNNEI. Trimming took off 7 bases at V and 0 bases at J, with 9 bases between the two ends. The CDR3 loop spans 14 amino acids.

This clonotype was recorded a few times. J is TRBJ2-4 and V is TRBV20-1, with D possibly being TRBD1 or TRBD2 (5 bases each). The CDR3 is made up of 16 amino acids. The germline gives CDR1 DFQATT, CDR2 SNEGSKA (reference sequence). Between the trimmed V and J ends, which lost 0 bases and 4 bases, there was a span of 16 bases. The CDR3 nucleotides are TGCAGTGCTAGAGATCCCAGGGACGGGGCGAAAAACATTCAGTACTTC. Amino acids: CSARDPRDGAKNIQYF.

The rearrangement joins TRBV7-8 to TRBJ2-5; TRBD2 matches at 7 bases. CDR1 SGHVS and CDR2 FQNEAQ come from the germline V gene. Trimming took 7 bases from V and 4 from J; bases not matched to a gene: 12. The CDR3 has 15 residues. CDR3 nucleotide sequence: TGTGCCAGCATCCTAGGGAGGGCGGACCGAGAGACCCAGTACTTC. Residues: CASILGRADRETQYF.

At least ten counts were recorded for this clonotype. The CDR3: CASSYGDEDEAFF. The DNA for the CDR3 is TGTGCCAGCAGTTACGGGGACGAGGATGAAGCTTTCTTT. The rearrangement joins TRBV6-2 or TRBV6-3 to TRBJ1-1, with D possibly TRBD1 on 5 matching bases. This CDR3 region has 13 residues. Trimming removed 2 bases at V and 7 bases at J, with 11 bases between. CDR1 and CDR2 (germline): MNHEY, SVGEGT.

This clonotype was found many times. CDR3 protein: CASSLDGTRNEQFF. In DNA, the CDR3 is TGTGCCAGCAGTTTAGATGGGACTAGGAATGAGCAGTTCTTC. The chain joins TRBV12-3 or TRBV12-4 to TRBJ2-1; 8 bases match TRBD2. The CDR3 runs to 14 residues. Losses at the gene ends were 1 base for V and 7 bases for J; bases not matched to a gene: 3.

The J gene is TRBJ2-2, the V gene TRBV6-5; TRBD1 or TRBD2 may be the D gene (6 bases each). Between the trimmed V and J ends, which lost 0 bases and 3 bases, there was a span of 11 bases. The germline V gene encodes CDR1 MNHEY and CDR2 SVGAGI. The CDR3 has 16 amino acids. CDR3 in DNA: TGTGCCAGCAGTTACTCGATAAGGGGGGACACCGGGGAGCTGTTTTTT. Protein sequence: CASSYSIRGDTGELFF.

This clonotype was recorded many times. The chain recombines TRBV7-2 with TRBJ2-3; perhaps TRBD1 as D (6 bases). The V end lost 2 bases, the J end lost 6 bases, and 9 bases lay between the germline ends. Germline CDR1 reads SGHTA; CDR2 reads FQGNSA. The CDR3 contains 13 residues. The CDR3 reads CASSLQGKDTQYF. In DNA form, the CDR3 reads TGTGCCAGCAGCTTACAGGGGAAGGATACGCAGTATTTT.

The chain is built from TRBV19 and TRBJ2-7; 7 positions agree with TRBD2. The length of the CDR3 is 14 residues. The germline V gene has CDR1 LNHDA and CDR2 SQIVND (reference sequence). With 10 bases clipped from V and 3 bases from J, the junction kept 12 bases outside the gene matches. DNA for the CDR3: TGTGCCACGACTGGATGGGGAGGGGACTACGAGCAGTACTTC. Its translation is CATTGWGGDYEQYF. Using reference TRBV19 and TRBJ2-7 for the parts outside the CDR3, the full variable domain is DGGITQSPKYLFRKEGQNVTLSCEQNLNHDAMYWYRQDPGQGLRLIYYSQIVNDFQKGDIAEGYSVSREKKESFPLTVTSAQKNPTAFYLCATTGWGGDYEQYFGPGTRLTVT.

This clonotype showed up many times. The chain is built from TRBV28 and TRBJ1-5; TRBD1 matches 8 bases. Per the germline V gene, CDR1 is MDHEN and CDR2 is SYDVKM. This CDR3 comprises 14 residues. The J segment lost 5 bases and the V segment lost 3 bases, leaving 3 bases of the junction unmatched. In nucleotides, the CDR3 is TGTGCCAGCAGTTTGACAGGGGAATATCAGCCCCAGCATTTT. This encodes CASSLTGEYQPQHF.

To note about this clonotype: A read error may be the cause here, since a much bigger clone is one base away. The chain joins TRBV24-1 to TRBJ2-5; 9 bases align to TRBD1. The better agreement between TRBJ2-1 and the DNA end casts doubt on the J call. Germline V lookup: CDR1 KGHDR, CDR2 SFDVKD. This CDR3 is built from 16 residues. The CDR3 sequence is CATSDSDRGSMETQFF. CDR3 nucleotides: TGTGCCACCAGTGATTCGGACAGGGGTAGCATGGAGACCCAGTTCTTC.

In its sample, this clonotype was seen many times. The chain has TRBV20-1 and TRBJ2-1; D unresolved. The CDR3 consists of 13 residues. Germline V gene lookup returns CDR1 DFQATT and CDR2 SNEGSKA (reference sequence). The germline V and J ends were trimmed by 3 bases and 5 bases, with 11 bases remaining between them. CDR3 DNA: TGCAGTGCTAGTTGGGCTATTCACAATGAGCAGTTCTTC. Translated, it gives CSASWAIHNEQFF.

This clonotype has just a few counts. V and J are TRBV28 and TRBJ1-6; no clear D. The germline CDR1 and CDR2 sequences are MDHEN and SYDVKM. Trimming took 10 bases from V and 7 from J, leaving 14 bases between them. The CDR3 covers 13 residues. In DNA form, the CDR3 reads TGTGCCACCTCGCAAGGGTCCAATTCACCCCTCCACTTT. Amino acid sequence: CATSQGSNSPLHF.

Details on this clonotype: This may stem from a read error, because a much larger clone lies one nucleotide away. This rearrangement joins TRBV30 to TRBJ2-7; D is undetermined. Germline V lookup: CDR1 GTSNPN, CDR2 SVGIG (reference sequence). V lost 5 bases to trimming and J lost 3 bases, with 8 bases between them. The CDR3 is made up of 11 amino acids. The CDR3: CAWGYFYEQYF. CDR3 in DNA: TGTGCCTGGGGTTACTTCTACGAGCAGTACTTC.

There are many counts of this clonotype. The genes are TRBV13 and TRBJ2-7; 10 bases are a match to TRBD1. This CDR3 contains 15 residues. In germline, CDR1 is PRHDT, CDR2 FYEKMQ (reference sequence). V was pared by 4 bases and J by 5 bases, with 8 bases of the junction left unmatched. Written as DNA, the CDR3 is TGTGCCAGCAGCTCGTCCGGACAGGGGGGCCACGAGCAGTACTTC. This encodes CASSSSGQGGHEQYF.

This clonotype occurred a few times. This chain links TRBV6-6 with TRBJ2-2, with a weak D call TRBD1 (5 bases). The CDR3 is 14 residues long. CDR1 is MNHNY and CDR2 is SVGAGI in the germline V gene (reference sequence). V lost 2 bases, J lost 6 bases, and 10 bases lay in between. CDR3 sequence reads: CASSYQGSAGELFF. Here the CDR3 DNA reads TGTGCCAGCAGTTACCAGGGTTCCGCCGGGGAGCTGTTTTTT.

This clonotype was counted at least ten times. The chain carries TRBV12-5 and TRBJ1-5; D gene uncertain. The CDR3 has 16 residues. V was clipped by 0 bases and J by 3 bases, with 12 bases between them. CDR1 is LGHNT, CDR2 FRNRAP, per germline. The CDR3 region has the DNA TGTGCTAGTGGTTTGGTATACGGACCGCACAATCAGCCCCAGCATTTT. Its translation is CASGLVYGPHNQPQHF.

This clonotype came up many times. J is TRBJ2-1 and V is TRBV28; no clear D. With 6 bases removed from V and 8 bases from J, the gap between germline ends came to 17 bases. The CDR3 runs to 14 residues. Germline V gives CDR1 MDHEN, CDR2 SYDVKM. CDR3 amino acids: CASSPISLLDEQFF. DNA for the CDR3: TGTGCCAGCAGCCCCATAAGCCTGCTCGATGAGCAGTTCTTC.

The chain carries TRBV20-1 and TRBJ2-2, with D possibly being TRBD1 (5 bases). The germline V gene encodes CDR1 DFQATT and CDR2 SNEGSKA (reference sequence). Trimming took off 4 bases at V and 4 bases at J, with 16 bases between the two ends. This CDR3 is 15 amino acids long. The DNA for the CDR3 is TGCAGTGCTACGCCTCAGGGCCGTGGCACCGGGGAGCTGTTTTTT. As protein: CSATPQGRGTGELFF.

The table lists this clonotype with many counts. The genes are TRBV28 and TRBJ2-1; 7 nucleotides line up with TRBD1. With 5 bases clipped from V and 8 bases from J, the junction kept 9 bases outside the gene matches. Germline V lookup: CDR1 MDHEN, CDR2 SYDVKM. This CDR3 is 14 amino acids long. This CDR3 is CASSRTGEGDEQFF. As DNA, the CDR3 is TGTGCCAGCAGTCGAACAGGGGAAGGGGATGAGCAGTTCTTC.

The sample holds many counts of this clonotype. This chain joins TRBV20-1 and TRBJ2-7; TRBD1 aligns across 9 bases. Trimming took 6 bases from V and 2 from J; bases not matched to a gene: 11. Germline V CDR1 and CDR2: DFQATT, SNEGSKA (reference sequence). CDR3 length equals 15 residues. The CDR3 sequence is CSARTGEVPPYEQYF. CDR3 coding DNA: TGCAGTGCCCGGACAGGGGAGGTACCTCCCTACGAGCAGTACTTC.

CDR3 residues: CASSHPGLAEQYF. For the CDR3, the DNA is TGTGCCAGCAGCCATCCGGGACTTGCCGAGCAGTACTTC. The chain recombines TRBV11-3 with TRBJ2-7; possibly TRBD2 for D (6 bases). The CDR3 sequence is 13 residues long. Trimming left V 5 bases short and J 6 bases short, with 14 bases between. Germline V lookup: CDR1 SGHNT, CDR2 YENEEA.

This clonotype turned up a few times. This chain connects TRBV6-1 to TRBJ2-1, with 8 bases identical to TRBD2. V lost 10 bases to trimming and J lost 7 bases; unmatched junction nucleotides: 12. Germline lookup yields CDR1 MNHNS and CDR2 SASEGT. CDR3 length: 14 amino acids. CDR3 coding DNA: TGTGCCACCACCAACGGGGGGGGTATTAATGAGCAGTTCTTC. Translating it yields CATTNGGGINEQFF.

This clonotype was counted at least ten times. The V gene is TRBV2, the J gene TRBJ2-5; no clear D gene. Germline V gene lookup returns CDR1 SNHLY and CDR2 FYNNEI. V gave up 8 bases and J gave up 5 bases, with 9 bases separating them. This CDR3 is 11 amino acids long. This CDR3 is CASSMWETQYF. The CDR3 DNA is TGTGCCAGCTCAATGTGGGAGACCCAGTACTTC.

This clonotype was picked up many times. This sequence joins TRBV28 and TRBJ1-6; TRBD1 might be the D (6 bases). CDR3 length: 15 amino acids. Germline CDR1 and CDR2: MDHEN and SYDVKM. Trimming stripped 3 bases from V and 7 bases from J, with 13 bases between. This CDR3 reads CASSLGGARNSPLHF. CDR3 in DNA: TGTGCCAGCAGTTTGGGGGGCGCCAGAAATTCACCCCTCCACTTT.

This clonotype was counted only a few times. The rearrangement uses TRBV20-1 and TRBJ2-7; TRBD2 agrees at 8 bases. CDR1 is DFQATT and CDR2 is SNEGSKA in the germline V gene (reference sequence). The CDR3 loop spans 16 amino acids. Trimming took 2 bases from V and 5 from J; bases not matched to a gene: 14. CDR3 region: CSARFASGSKGDEQYF. The CDR3 nucleotides read TGCAGTGCTAGATTTGCCAGCGGGAGTAAGGGGGACGAGCAGTACTTC.

There are many counts of this clonotype. The V and J genes are TRBV20-1 and TRBJ2-3, with D possibly being TRBD2 (5 bases). The CDR3 is 14 residues long. Germline V lookup: CDR1 DFQATT, CDR2 SNEGSKA (reference sequence). Trimming took off 3 bases at V and 1 base at J, with 11 bases between the two ends. The CDR3 DNA reads TGCAGTGCTAGTTGGGGTAGCGGCACAGATACGCAGTATTTT. It translates to CSASWGSGTDTQYF.

This clonotype was observed at least ten times. J is TRBJ1-4 and V is TRBV2; TRBD1 matches 9 bases. The CDR3 contains 15 residues. CDR1 and CDR2 (germline): SNHLY, FYNNEI. The junction had 2 bases not matched to a gene; V was cut back by 4 bases and J by 2 bases. The chain's CDR3 is CASSVDRGTNEKLFF. The CDR3 coding sequence is TGTGCCAGCAGTGTAGACAGGGGGACTAATGAAAAACTGTTTTTT.

This clonotype has a count of ten or more. The rearrangement links TRBV27 to TRBJ2-7, with a possible D match to TRBD2 (7 bases). CDR3 length: 14 residues. Trimming took off 6 bases at V and 9 bases at J, with 21 bases between the two ends. Germline V gene lookup returns CDR1 MNHEY and CDR2 SMNVEV (reference sequence). The CDR3 spells CASRLEGGAFRQYF. The CDR3 bases are TGTGCCAGCAGGTTAGAAGGGGGGGCGTTCAGGCAGTACTTC.

The chain employs TRBV28 and TRBJ2-1; 9 nucleotides agree with TRBD2. Unmatched junction bases numbered 12, after V lost 6 bases and J lost 6 bases. The germline V gene encodes CDR1 MDHEN and CDR2 SYDVKM. The CDR3 spans 16 residues. CDR3 DNA sequence: TGTGCCAGCAGCCCCGGACTAGCGCAAGGGGTCAATGAGCAGTTCTTC. Residues: CASSPGLAQGVNEQFF. The full variable domain, in which reference TRBV28 and TRBJ2-1 provide the parts outside the CDR3, is DVKVTQSSRYLVKRTGEKVFLECVQDMDHENMFWYRQDPGLGLRLIYFSYDVKMKEKGDIPEGYSVSREKKERFSLILESASTNQTSMYLCASSPGLAQGVNEQFFGPGTRLTVL.

In its sample, this clonotype was seen many times. The genes are TRBV20-1 and TRBJ2-3; 9 bases map to TRBD2. The germline CDR1 and CDR2 sequences are DFQATT and SNEGSKA (reference sequence). With 1 base clipped from V and 4 bases from J, the junction kept 6 bases outside the gene matches. The CDR3 has 15 residues. The CDR3 coding sequence is TGCAGTGCTAGAGTGGCTAGCGGGATTTCAGATACGCAGTATTTT. Translating gives CSARVASGISDTQYF.

The V and J genes are TRBV12-3 or TRBV12-4 and TRBJ2-1, with a tentative D call TRBD2 (6 bases). The length of the CDR3 is 15 residues. V was clipped by 3 bases and J by 10 bases, with 19 bases between them. This chain's CDR3 is CASSFWDSARREQFF. In DNA, the CDR3 is TGTGCCAGCAGTTTTTGGGACTCCGCCAGGCGGGAGCAGTTCTTC.